Listed below are T cell receptor beta chains from one sample, sequenced in a study of shared clonotypes between healthy human individuals. The repertoire was sequenced with immunoSEQ multiplex PCR; TCRdb's copy has only in-frame clones and lacks some. The sample records hundreds of thousands of clones, over 65% being singletons. The sequenced material came from memory CD4+ T cells sorted from blood. The receptor set was obtained from a woman aged 25 to 45 in good health. Both conserved end residues are part of each CDR3. The D gene is left open where the match is weak. The size entry is marked missing in some rows and otherwise reads once, few, many or a size class.

TGTGCCAGCAGTTACTCGACAGTCTATGGCTACACCTTC CASSYSTVYGYTF TRBJ1-2 once TRBV6-6 .
TGCGCCAGCAGCGGTCTAGCGGGGACAGACACAGATACGCAGTATTTT CASSGLAGTDTDTQYF TRBJ2-3 . TRBV5-1 TRBD2
TGTGCCTGGAGTGCAGGGGCTGGTCAGCCCCAGCATTTT CAWSAGAGQPQHF TRBJ1-5 . TRBV30 .
TGTGCCAGCAGCTTAGTTTGGGGCCCCTACGAGCAGTACTTC CASSLVWGPYEQYF TRBJ2-7 . TRBV11-2 .
TGCAGCGTTGAAGAAAAGCGGGAGCAGTTCTTC CSVEEKREQFF TRBJ2-1 few TRBV29-1 .
TGCGCCAGCAGCTTGGCTCTTAGCGGGAGCACAGATACGCAGTATTTT CASSLALSGSTDTQYF TRBJ2-3 . TRBV5-1 TRBD2
TGTGCCAGCAGTCCCCGACAGGGTGTCTACGAGCAGTACTTC CASSPRQGVYEQYF TRBJ2-7 . TRBV6-6 TRBD1
TGCGCCAGCAGCCAAGGCCCCTGGGGCCGCCAAACCACTGAAGCTTTCTTT CASSQGPWGRQTTEAFF TRBJ1-1 once TRBV4-1 .
TGTGCCAGCAGCCAGACGGGACTCAAAGGCGAGCAGTACTTC CASSQTGLKGEQYF TRBJ2-7 . TRBV4-2 .
TGTGCCAGCAGTTTGACAGCGGACTATGGCTACACCTTC CASSLTADYGYTF TRBJ1-2 . TRBV27 .
TGCAGCGTTGCGGGACTAGCTTCCTACAATGAGCAGTTCTTC CSVAGLASYNEQFF TRBJ2-1 . TRBV29-1 TRBD2
TGTGCCAGCAGCTTAGGACGCACCGGGGAGCTGTTTTTT CASSLGRTGELFF TRBJ2-2 . TRBV11-2 .
TGTGCCAGCACGGTTTTGACTAGCGGCACCGGGGAGCTGTTTTTT CASTVLTSGTGELFF TRBJ2-2 . TRBV2 TRBD2
TGCAGCGTTGGGGGACAGGGGCTTACGGCAGATACGCAGTATTTT CSVGGQGLTADTQYF TRBJ2-3 once TRBV29-1 TRBD1
TGTGCCAGCACCAAAGCGGGAGGTTCTGGCGAGCAGTACTTC CASTKAGGSGEQYF TRBJ2-7 . TRBV6-5 TRBD2
TGTGCCAGCAGCGTCGGGACTAGCGGTAGCCATGAGCAGTTCTTC CASSVGTSGSHEQFF TRBJ2-1 few TRBV9 TRBD2
TGTGCCAGCAGCTCCGGACAGGCGGACGAGCAGTACTTC CASSSGQADEQYF TRBJ2-7 once TRBV5-4 TRBD1
TGTGCCTGGAGTGTGGTCAGGGGTAATCAGCCCCAGCATTTT CAWSVVRGNQPQHF TRBJ1-5 . TRBV30 .
TGTGCCAGCAGTGAACTGGGGGGGTTACAGCCCCAGCATTTT CASSELGGLQPQHF TRBJ1-5 once TRBV6-1 .
TGTGCCAGCAGCCTACCTCCTGGGGGGGGATCCACTAGCACAGATACGCAGTATTTT CASSLPPGGGSTSTDTQYF TRBJ2-3 . TRBV7-9 TRBD2
TGTGCCAGCAGTTTGGACAGGGGGTGGACCCAGTACTTC CASSLDRGWTQYF TRBJ2-5 . TRBV6-5 TRBD1
TGTGCCAGTAGTCGGGACAGTCTCTCTGGAAACACCATATATTTT CASSRDSLSGNTIYF TRBJ1-3 few TRBV19 TRBD1
TGTGCCAGCATTCCTAGTTGGTGGGGCTCCTACGAGCAGTACTTC CASIPSWWGSYEQYF TRBJ2-7 few TRBV27 .
TGCGCCAGCAGCTTTGGGCAGGCCATAGACGAGCAGTACTTC CASSFGQAIDEQYF TRBJ2-7 . TRBV5-1 .
TGTGCTAGTGGTTTCACCCCCACAGATACGCAGTATTTT CASGFTPTDTQYF TRBJ2-3 . TRBV12-5 .
TGCGCCAGCAGCCCGGCGAGAGCGGGGAACACCGGGGAGCTGTTTTTT CASSPARAGNTGELFF TRBJ2-2 . TRBV5-1 .
TGTGCCAGCAGCAAGACTAGCGGGAGAATGTTGAAACGCGGGGAGCTGTTTTTT CASSKTSGRMLKRGELFF TRBJ2-2 . TRBV21-1 .
TGTGCCAGCAGCCCCCCACAGGACTTCTACAATGAGCAGTTCTTC CASSPPQDFYNEQFF TRBJ2-1 few TRBV28 .
TGCAGCGTCACCGGGACAGGCGGTTCCTACGAGCAGTACTTC CSVTGTGGSYEQYF TRBJ2-7 . TRBV29-1 TRBD1
TGTGCCAGCCGACGACTAGCGGGCGCCTACGAGCAGTACTTC CASRRLAGAYEQYF TRBJ2-7 . TRBV5-8 TRBD2
TGTGCCAGCACGGACAGCACGGTTCAAGAGACCCAGTACTTC CASTDSTVQETQYF TRBJ2-5 . TRBV6-5 .
TGTGCCAGCAGCAAAGCGGGAGATACCTACAATGAGCAGTTCTTC CASSKAGDTYNEQFF TRBJ2-1 . TRBV28 TRBD2
TGTGCCAGCAGCGTGGACAGGGGGCGAGGTGAAGCTTTCTTT CASSVDRGRGEAFF TRBJ1-1 . TRBV5-4 TRBD1
TGTGCCAGCAGCTTGCGAGGGGCTAAGACTGAAGCTTTCTTT CASSLRGAKTEAFF TRBJ1-1 . TRBV5-6 .
TGTGCCAGCAGTGACCTGGGGTTGGCAGATACGCAGTATTTT CASSDLGLADTQYF TRBJ2-3 few TRBV2 .
TGTGCCAGCAGTGGTTGGACAGGGGGCGCGGACAATGAGCAGTTCTTC CASSGWTGGADNEQFF TRBJ2-1 . TRBV6-1 TRBD1
TGTGCCAGCAGTTCCCCGCCCTACAATGAGCAGTTCTTC CASSSPPYNEQFF TRBJ2-1 . TRBV7-3 .
TGTGCCAGCAGCGAGGGTAATTACAATGAGCAGTTCTTC CASSEGNYNEQFF TRBJ2-1 . TRBV11-3 .
TGCGCCAGCAGCCAAGGAACGGACCAAGAGACCCAGTACTTC CASSQGTDQETQYF TRBJ2-5 . TRBV4-1 .
TGTGCCAGCAGTCCGGACGTTAACTATGGCTACACCTTC CASSPDVNYGYTF TRBJ1-2 . TRBV2 .
TGTGCCAGCAGCTTAGTTTCGTTAGCCAAAAACATTCAGTACTTC CASSLVSLAKNIQYF TRBJ2-4 . TRBV7-2 .
TGTGCCAGCAGCTTACAGGGGGCGGACACCGGGGAGCTGTTTTTT CASSLQGADTGELFF TRBJ2-2 . TRBV7-2 TRBD1